This T cell receptor (beta chain) was documented in a study of Graves' ophthalmopathy and Graves' hyperthyroidism. This clonotype was counted at least ten times. RNA transcripts served as template for amplifying TCR beta CDR3 sequences. Second-round multiplex PCR came after first-round RT-PCR with HTBI primers. MiXCR was run by TCRdb on the multiplex PCR reads, yielding one entry per CDR3 protein. Among 350,000 to 450,000 distinct CDR3 sequences listed, around 20% were seen once. PBMCs came from roughly 9.1 ml of fresh peripheral blood. Germline-derived CDR1 and CDR2 are KGHSH and LQKENI. The CDR3 has 13 residues. V was pared by 0 bases and J by 6 bases, with 9 bases between.

This sequence originates from a woman between 18 and 29 years old with stable Graves' hyperthyroidism. Sequencing input: peripheral blood. This chain uses TRBV18 with TRBJ2-7; D is possibly TRBD1 (5 bases). The DNA for the CDR3 is TGTGCCAGCTCACCACCTGCAGGGCCCGAGCAGTACTTC. It is translated as CASSPPAGPEQYF.